What follows are 20 T cell receptor beta chains derived from one specimen sequenced in a study of shared clonotypes between healthy human individuals. The protocol was immunoSEQ multiplex PCR, while the TCRdb copy is restricted to in-frame clones and leaves out a portion. The top ten clones hold about 0.32% of a sample with roughly 400,000 clones, just over 95% of them seen once. Sequencing was carried out using memory CD8+ T cells sorted from blood. Noted subset: CD45RO+ cells pooled with CCR7-negative TemRA cells. Receptors were obtained from a man younger than 45 in good health.

This clone was observed a handful of times. The chain is built from TRBV5-4 and TRBJ2-7; 10 bases fit TRBD1. J was trimmed by 6 bases and V by 4 bases; bases with no gene match: 10. CDR3 length: 15 amino acids. In germline, CDR1 is SGHNT, CDR2 YYREEE (reference sequence). The CDR3 is CASSNYGTGDSEQYF. The DNA of the CDR3 is TGTGCCAGCAGCAACTACGGGACAGGGGACTCCGAGCAGTACTTC.

The table lists this clone with a few counts. This rearrangement joins TRBV27 to TRBJ1-5; D is ambiguous. This CDR3 contains 11 residues. Germline CDR1 reads MNHEY; CDR2 reads SMNVEV (reference sequence). Trimming took off 5 bases at V and 9 bases at J, with 8 bases between the two ends. CDR3 protein: CASSQLGPQHF. The CDR3 DNA reads as TGTGCCAGCAGTCAACTGGGGCCCCAGCATTTT.

The chain uses TRBV5-1 and TRBJ2-1; the D gene could be TRBD1 or TRBD2 (6 bases each). Germline V gives CDR1 SGHRS, CDR2 YFSETQ. This CDR3 contains 18 residues. Deletions cut 0 bases from V and 4 bases from J, with 20 bases between. Here the CDR3 reads CASSLAATLGGPYNEQFF. CDR3 DNA: TGCGCCAGCAGCTTGGCCGCCACTTTAGGGGGGCCTTACAATGAGCAGTTCTTC.

The V gene is TRBV2, the J gene TRBJ2-5, with TRBD1 matching 10 bases. Germline V gene data show CDR1 as SNHLY and CDR2 as FYNNEI. The trim removed 3 bases at V and 2 bases at J, leaving 3 bases unmatched. The CDR3 consists of 15 residues. The CDR3 nucleotides read TGTGCCAGCAGTGAGGACAGGGGGGTACAAGAGACCCAGTACTTC. Amino acids: CASSEDRGVQETQYF.

This chain connects TRBV25-1 to TRBJ2-5; 7 bases are a match to TRBD2. Germline-derived CDR1 and CDR2 are MGHDK and SYGVNS. The CDR3 sequence is 14 residues long. With V trimmed by 3 bases and J by 3 bases, 4 bases remained unmatched. CDR3 bases: TGTGCCAGCAGTGAGTCGGGGGGAGAAGAGACCCAGTACTTC. This sequence encodes CASSESGGEETQYF.

The genes are TRBV7-2 and TRBJ1-5; D uncertain. Looked up from germline, CDR1 is SGHTA and CDR2 is FQGNSA. The CDR3 contains 16 residues. V lost 2 bases to trimming and J lost 4 bases, with 15 bases between them. The CDR3 DNA follows: TGTGCCAGCAGCTTACTGGGATTGGGTATAAATCAGCCCCAGCATTTT. Its protein is CASSLLGLGINQPQHF. The full variable domain, with the rest looked up from reference TRBV7-2 and TRBJ1-5, is GAGVSQSPSNKVTEKGKDVELRCDPISGHTALYWYRQSLGQGLEFLIYFQGNSAPDKSGLPSDRFSAERTGGSVSTLTIQRTQQEDSAVYLCASSLLGLGINQPQHFGDGTRLSIL.

The gene calls are TRBV18 and TRBJ2-4, with TRBD2 identical over 7 bases. From germline, CDR1 is KGHSH and CDR2 LQKENI. The CDR3 extends over 15 amino acids. Trimming at V came to 2 bases and at J to 0 bases, leaving 1 base not matched to a gene. The CDR3 nucleotides are TGTGCCAGCTCACCAGCGGGGGTAGCCAAAAACATTCAGTACTTC. Its protein is CASSPAGVAKNIQYF.

The chain combines TRBV29-1 with TRBJ2-6; D not resolved. CDR1 and CDR2 (germline): SQVTM, ANQGSEA. The V and J ends lost 4 bases and 0 bases respectively, with 10 bases between them. The CDR3 runs to 15 residues. CDR3 nucleotides: TGCAGCGTTGGGTACCCTAGCTCTGGGGCCAACGTCCTGACTTTC. It encodes CSVGYPSSGANVLTF.

The gene calls are TRBV29-1 and TRBJ1-3; no clear D gene. This CDR3 comprises 14 residues. CDR1 is SQVTM and CDR2 is ANQGSEA in the germline V gene. The V end lost 7 bases, the J end lost 4 bases, and 17 bases lay between the germline ends. The chain's CDR3 is CSDLPRGNGNTIYF. CDR3 DNA sequence: TGCAGCGACCTCCCCCGAGGGAACGGAAACACCATATATTTT. The variable domain in full, with the rest retrieved from reference TRBV29-1 and TRBJ1-3, is SAVISQKPSRDICQRGTSLTIQCQVDSQVTMMFWYRQQPGQSLTLIATANQGSEATYESGFVIDKFPISRPNLTFSTLTVSNMSPEDSSIYLCSDLPRGNGNTIYFGEGSWLTVV.

The chain joins TRBV6-1 to TRBJ1-2, with a possible D match to TRBD1 (5 bases). The CDR3 loop spans 15 amino acids. The germline V gene encodes CDR1 MNHNS and CDR2 SASEGT. Trimming took off 8 bases at V and 2 bases at J, with 18 bases between the two ends. CDR3 residues: CASSYPAGRNYGYTF. The CDR3 region has the DNA TGTGCCAGCTCATACCCTGCAGGGAGAAACTATGGCTACACCTTC.

The rearrangement links TRBV5-4 to TRBJ2-3; D remains ambiguous. V was pared by 3 bases and J by 5 bases, with 7 bases between. The CDR3 spans 12 residues. CDR1 and CDR2 (germline): SGHNT, YYREEE (reference sequence). The CDR3 protein is CASSSGEDTQYF. The CDR3 DNA sequence: TGTGCCAGCAGCTCTGGGGAAGATACGCAGTATTTT.

This rearrangement joins TRBV5-1 to TRBJ2-2, with a possible D match to TRBD2 (5 bases). CDR1 is SGHRS, CDR2 YFSETQ, per germline. There are 17 residues in the CDR3. The V and J ends lost 0 bases and 0 bases respectively, with 12 bases between them. CDR3 DNA: TGCGCCAGCAGCTTGGTTGGGTTAGCGACGAACACCGGGGAGCTGTTTTTT. It yields the protein CASSLVGLATNTGELFF.

V gene TRBV15 combines with J gene TRBJ2-5, with D possibly being TRBD2 (6 bases). Per the germline V gene, CDR1 is LNHNV and CDR2 is YYDKDF (reference sequence). V lost 0 bases, J lost 4 bases, and 12 bases lay in between. This CDR3 is built from 15 residues. The CDR3 sequence: CATSRDLAQIETQYF. The CDR3 DNA is TGTGCCACCAGCAGAGACCTAGCGCAGATAGAGACCCAGTACTTC. Full variable domain (remainder filled in from reference TRBV15 and TRBJ2-5): DAMVIQNPRYQVTQFGKPVTLSCSQTLNHNVMYWYQQKSSQAPKLLFHYYDKDFNNEADTPDNFQSRRPNTSFCFLDIRSPGLGDTAMYLCATSRDLAQIETQYFGPGTRLLVL.

The gene calls are TRBV28 and TRBJ1-1; 10 nucleotides line up with TRBD1. The trim removed 2 bases at V and 11 bases at J, leaving 2 bases unmatched. The CDR3 extends over 12 amino acids. Germline V gene sequence: CDR1 MDHEN, CDR2 SYDVKM. The CDR3 region is CASSLRGQGAFF. The CDR3 DNA is TGTGCCAGCAGTTTAAGGGGACAGGGGGCTTTCTTT.

The rearrangement uses TRBV7-9 and TRBJ2-1; D not certain. The CDR3 loop spans 14 amino acids. Trimming removed 3 bases at V and 7 bases at J, with 13 bases between. Germline CDR1 and CDR2: SEHNR and FQNEAQ (reference sequence). CDR3: CASSFIGRENEQFF. In nucleotides, the CDR3 is TGTGCCAGCAGCTTTATAGGGCGCGAGAATGAGCAGTTCTTC.

The V and J genes are TRBV11-2 and TRBJ2-1; no clear D. Trimming pared 3 bases from V and 6 bases from J, leaving 12 bases between. Looked up from germline, CDR1 is SGHAT and CDR2 is FQNNGV. CDR3 length: 14 amino acids. The CDR3 DNA reads as TGTGCCAGCAGCTTGTCCCTACTCAGCAATGAGCAGTTCTTC. Protein product: CASSLSLLSNEQFF.

V usage is TRBV5-1 and J usage is TRBJ1-2; 9 bases are shared with TRBD1. V shed 4 bases, J shed 1 base, and the junction held 8 bases outside the gene matches. The V gene's germline CDR1 is SGHRS and CDR2 YFSETQ. There are 16 residues in the CDR3. The CDR3 sequence: CASSRPGQGINYGYTF. As DNA, the CDR3 is TGCGCCAGCAGCCGTCCGGGACAGGGAATTAACTATGGCTACACCTTC.

V and J are TRBV30 and TRBJ1-2; D is possibly TRBD1 (6 bases). In germline, CDR1 is GTSNPN, CDR2 SVGIG (reference sequence). The CDR3 extends over 13 amino acids. V was shortened by 4 bases and J by 5 bases, with 14 bases between the two germline ends. The DNA for the CDR3 is TGTGCCTGGATTCGGACAGAAAAATATGGCTACACCTTC. Its protein is CAWIRTEKYGYTF.

The CDR3, as DNA: TGCAGTGCTAGGAAGGATACGCAGTATTTT. This gives the protein CSARKDTQYF. This chain connects TRBV20-1 to TRBJ2-3; D not resolved. V shed 3 bases and J shed 6 bases, with 4 bases lying between them. The CDR3 spans 10 residues. The germline V gene encodes CDR1 DFQATT and CDR2 SNEGSKA (reference sequence).

This clone was detected only a few times. The rearrangement links TRBV18 to TRBJ2-1; 9 nucleotides line up with TRBD2. The CDR3 has 14 amino acids. Germline CDR1 and CDR2: KGHSH and LQKENI. The ends lost 4 bases at V and 4 bases at J; junction bases unmatched: 2. In nucleotides, the CDR3 is TGTGCCAGCTCACTAGCGGGAGTTTACAATGAGCAGTTCTTC. This translates into CASSLAGVYNEQFF.